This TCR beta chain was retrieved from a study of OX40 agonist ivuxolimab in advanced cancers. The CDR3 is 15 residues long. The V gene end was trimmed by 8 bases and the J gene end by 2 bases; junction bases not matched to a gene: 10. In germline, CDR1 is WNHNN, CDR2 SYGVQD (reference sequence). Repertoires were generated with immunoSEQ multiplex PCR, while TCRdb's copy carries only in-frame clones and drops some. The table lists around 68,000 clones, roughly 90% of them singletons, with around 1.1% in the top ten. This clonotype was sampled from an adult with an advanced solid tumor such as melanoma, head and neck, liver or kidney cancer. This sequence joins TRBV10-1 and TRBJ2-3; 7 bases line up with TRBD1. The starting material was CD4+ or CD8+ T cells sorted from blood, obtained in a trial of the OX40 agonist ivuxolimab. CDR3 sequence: CASSKGQFDTDTQYF. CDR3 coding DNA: TGCGCCAGCTCAAAGGGACAGTTTGACACAGATACGCAGTATTTT.